The TCR beta chain under discussion was sequenced for a study of blood T cell repertoires in COVID-19. This CDR3 comprises 17 residues. Germline loops: CDR1 SGHAT, CDR2 FQNNGV. Trimming at V came to 0 bases and at J to 2 bases, leaving 6 bases not matched to a gene. Profiling relied on immunoSEQ multiplex PCR, and the TCRdb table lists in-frame clones only, not all of them. The sample consists of approximately 100,000 clones, around 88% of them appearing once. This chain joins TRBV11-2 and TRBJ2-1; 8 positions match TRBD2. The sequence derives from a human donor in a cohort sampled during active COVID-19. Material: peripheral blood. For the CDR3, the DNA is TGTGCCAGCAGCTTAGACGGGAGGGGCAGGCCCTACAATGAGCAGTTCTTC. Protein: CASSLDGRGRPYNEQFF.